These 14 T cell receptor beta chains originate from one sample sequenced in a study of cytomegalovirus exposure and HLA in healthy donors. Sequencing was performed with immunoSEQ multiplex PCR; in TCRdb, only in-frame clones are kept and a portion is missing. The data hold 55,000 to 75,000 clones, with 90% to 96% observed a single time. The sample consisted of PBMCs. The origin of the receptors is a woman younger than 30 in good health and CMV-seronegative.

The CDR3 spells CASSFGGQETQYF. CDR3 bases: TGTGCCAGCAGCTTTGGGGGGCAAGAGACCCAGTACTTC. The chain is built from TRBV7-2 and TRBJ2-5, with TRBD2 as a possible D gene (6 bases). The V gene lost 3 bases and the J gene lost 2 bases, with 7 bases spanning the gap. Looked up from germline, CDR1 is SGHTA and CDR2 is FQGNSA. There are 13 residues in the CDR3.

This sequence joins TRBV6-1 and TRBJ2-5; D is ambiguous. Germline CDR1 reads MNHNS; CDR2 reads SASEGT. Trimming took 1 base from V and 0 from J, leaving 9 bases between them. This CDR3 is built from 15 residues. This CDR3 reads CASSEGLAHQETQYF. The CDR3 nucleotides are TGTGCCAGCAGTGAAGGGTTAGCCCACCAAGAGACCCAGTACTTC.

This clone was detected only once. CDR3 DNA: TGTGCCAGCAGCTTGGCCGCGGCTAGCTGGGAGACCCAGTACTTC. Translating gives CASSLAAASWETQYF. This chain connects TRBV5-6 to TRBJ2-5, with D perhaps TRBD2 (5 bases). The germline gives CDR1 SGHDT, CDR2 YYEEEE. Trimming took off 0 bases at V and 5 bases at J, with 14 bases between the two ends. CDR3 size: 15 residues.

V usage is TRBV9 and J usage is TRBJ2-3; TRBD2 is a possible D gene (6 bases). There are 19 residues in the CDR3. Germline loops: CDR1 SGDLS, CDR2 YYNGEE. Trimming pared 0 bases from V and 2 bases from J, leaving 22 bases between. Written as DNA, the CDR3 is TGTGCCAGCAGCGTAGGAGTGGGACTCCCCATCGAGCACACAGATACGCAGTATTTT. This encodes CASSVGVGLPIEHTDTQYF.

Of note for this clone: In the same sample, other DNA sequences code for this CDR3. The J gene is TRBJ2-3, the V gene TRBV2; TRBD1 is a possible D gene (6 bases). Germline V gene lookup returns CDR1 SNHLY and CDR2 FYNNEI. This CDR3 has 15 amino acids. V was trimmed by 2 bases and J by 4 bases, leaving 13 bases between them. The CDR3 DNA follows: TGTGCCAGCAGTGAACGGTGGCAGGGGTCAGATACGCAGTATTTT. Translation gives CASSERWQGSDTQYF.

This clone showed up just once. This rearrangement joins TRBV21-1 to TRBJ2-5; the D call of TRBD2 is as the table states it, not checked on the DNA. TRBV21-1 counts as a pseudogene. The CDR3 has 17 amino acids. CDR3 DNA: TGTGCCAGCAGCAGACCAGGGACTAGCGGGAGGGTGGAGACCCAGTACTTC. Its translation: CASSRPGTSGRVETQYF.

CDR3 protein: CAISTETGELFF. The CDR3 region has the DNA TGTGCCATCAGTACAGAAACCGGGGAGCTGTTTTTT. The rearrangement uses TRBV10-3 and TRBJ2-2; D ambiguous. The length of the CDR3 is 12 residues. The germline V gene encodes CDR1 ENHRY and CDR2 SYGVKD. V was clipped by 5 bases and J by 5 bases, with 6 bases between them.

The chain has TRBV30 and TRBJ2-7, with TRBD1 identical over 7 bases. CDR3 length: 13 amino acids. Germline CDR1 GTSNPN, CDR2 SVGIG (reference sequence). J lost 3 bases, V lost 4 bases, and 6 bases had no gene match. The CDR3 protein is CAWNRGTVYEQYF. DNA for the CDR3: TGTGCCTGGAACCGAGGGACAGTCTACGAGCAGTACTTC.

The CDR3 here is CASSPTSQETQYF. The CDR3 nucleotides are TGTGCCAGCAGCCCCACTTCCCAAGAGACCCAGTACTTC. This chain joins TRBV6-1 and TRBJ2-5; D is ambiguous. Trimming stripped 6 bases from V and 1 base from J, with 9 bases between. CDR3 length equals 13 residues. Germline lookup yields CDR1 MNHNS and CDR2 SASEGT.

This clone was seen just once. CDR3 in DNA: TGTGCCAGCAGTTTAGGGACTAGCGGGGGGCTCTACACAGATACGCAGTATTTT. Encoded protein: CASSLGTSGGLYTDTQYF. The chain has TRBV27 and TRBJ2-3, with 15 nucleotides matching TRBD2. Germline values: CDR1 MNHEY, CDR2 SMNVEV (reference sequence). There are 18 residues in the CDR3. With V trimmed by 2 bases and J by 2 bases, 5 bases remained unmatched.

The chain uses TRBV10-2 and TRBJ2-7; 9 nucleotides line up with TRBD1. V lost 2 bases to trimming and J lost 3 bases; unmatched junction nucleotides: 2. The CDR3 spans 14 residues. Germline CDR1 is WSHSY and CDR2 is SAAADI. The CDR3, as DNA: TGCGCCAGCAGTGAGCGGGACAGGGACTACGAGCAGTACTTC. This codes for CASSERDRDYEQYF.

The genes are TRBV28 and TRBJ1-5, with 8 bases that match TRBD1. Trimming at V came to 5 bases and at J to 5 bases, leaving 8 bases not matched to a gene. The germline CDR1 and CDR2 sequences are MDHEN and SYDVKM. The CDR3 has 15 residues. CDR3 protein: CASSTPDREYQPQHF. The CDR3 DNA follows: TGTGCCAGCAGTACCCCGGACAGGGAGTATCAGCCCCAGCATTTT.

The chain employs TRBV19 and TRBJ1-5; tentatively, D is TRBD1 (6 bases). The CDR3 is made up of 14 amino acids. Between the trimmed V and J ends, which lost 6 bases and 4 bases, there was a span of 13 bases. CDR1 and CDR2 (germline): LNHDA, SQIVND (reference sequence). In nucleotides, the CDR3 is TGTGCCAGTAGCGACAGGAAAGCAAATCAGCCCCAGCATTTT. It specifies CASSDRKANQPQHF.

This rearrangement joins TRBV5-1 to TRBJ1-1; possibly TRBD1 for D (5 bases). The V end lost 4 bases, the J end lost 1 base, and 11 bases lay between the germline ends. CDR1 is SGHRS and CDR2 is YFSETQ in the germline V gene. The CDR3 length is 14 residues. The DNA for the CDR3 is TGCGCCAGCAGCACCCAGGGTGGGAACACTGAAGCTTTCTTT. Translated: CASSTQGGNTEAFF.